The subject of this entry is one TCR beta chain. Its antigen remains unknown. One end of the junction varies from germline; a read error may be responsible. What was sequenced were expressed TCRB transcripts, since all of the isolated RNA had been reverse transcribed. The table came from immunoSEQ multiplex PCR; TCRdb's copy has only in-frame clones and leaves some out. The table records about 330,000 clones, roughly 11% of them present only once. The CDR3 consists of 13 residues. Germline loops: CDR1 MGHDK, CDR2 SYGVNS. The sample comes from a study of beta chain features in type 1 diabetes. There was one heparinised blood draw per donor, averaging roughly 120 mL. The study's findings and limits: Sampled from patients, naive, central memory and Treg TCRB repertoires appeared more similar than those sampled from healthy donors. Any PCR bias toward short templates would affect both groups alike.

The receptor's source is a woman in her thirties in good health. The sequenced sample consisted of naive CD4+ T cells from blood. This chain links TRBV25-1 with TRBJ2-6; 8 nucleotides line up with TRBD1. The CDR3 DNA sequence: TGTGCCAGCAGTGAGACAGGGGTCAACGTCCTGACTTTC. This encodes CASSETGVNVLTF.